There are a few counts of the clone carrying this TCR beta chain. Its target is unknown. These data belong to a study of a mutant IDH1 vaccine in newly diagnosed glioma. Whole-study context: Patients got their first vaccination 4-6 weeks after radiotherapy alone, or with temozolomide cycles. Treated patients comprised 62.5% males and about 40% females, mean age approximately 37 years. Therapy received beforehand was radiotherapy, temozolomide, or both, with most patients given both.

The protocol was immunoSEQ multiplex PCR, while the TCRdb copy is restricted to in-frame clones and leaves out a portion. The sample has tens of thousands of clones; 82% are singletons. Germline CDR1 is PRHDT and CDR2 is FYEKMQ (reference sequence). This CDR3 region has 11 residues. The ends were cut back, 3 bases at V and 8 bases at J, with 7 bases in the middle. Time point noted: week 47, end of study. A single vaccine dose contained 300 ug of mutant IDH1 20-mer peptide, and topical imiquimod was used with it. There were eight vaccinations for patients, given in weeks 1, 3, 5, 7, 11, 15, 19 and 23. This chain joins TRBV13 and TRBJ1-1; possibly TRBD1 for D (5 bases). The source material was PBMCs, sampled from a glioma patient whose treatment included an IDH1 peptide vaccine. This clonotype was sampled from a man younger than 35 with glioma. Some clones in this sample may be carry-over from other donors' samples. The CDR3: CASSLTDEAFF. Written as DNA, the CDR3 is TGTGCCAGCAGCTTGACAGACGAAGCTTTCTTT.